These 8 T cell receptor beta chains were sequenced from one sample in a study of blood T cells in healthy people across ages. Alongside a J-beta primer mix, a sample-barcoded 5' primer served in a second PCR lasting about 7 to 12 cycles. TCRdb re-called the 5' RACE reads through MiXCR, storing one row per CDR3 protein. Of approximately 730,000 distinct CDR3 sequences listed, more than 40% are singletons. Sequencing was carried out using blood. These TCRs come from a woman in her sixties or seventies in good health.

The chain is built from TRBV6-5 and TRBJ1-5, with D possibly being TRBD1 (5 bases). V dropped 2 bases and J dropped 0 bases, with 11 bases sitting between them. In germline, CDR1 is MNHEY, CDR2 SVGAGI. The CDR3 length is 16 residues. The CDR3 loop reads CASSYRGFDSNQPQHF. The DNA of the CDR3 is TGTGCCAGCAGTTACCGGGGGTTTGATAGCAATCAGCCCCAGCATTTT.

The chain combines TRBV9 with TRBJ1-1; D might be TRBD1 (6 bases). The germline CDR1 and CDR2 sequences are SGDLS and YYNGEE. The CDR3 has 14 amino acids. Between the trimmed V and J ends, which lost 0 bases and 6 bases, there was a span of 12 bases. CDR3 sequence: CASSVAQGTSEAFF. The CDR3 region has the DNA TGTGCCAGCAGCGTAGCGCAGGGGACATCTGAAGCTTTCTTT.

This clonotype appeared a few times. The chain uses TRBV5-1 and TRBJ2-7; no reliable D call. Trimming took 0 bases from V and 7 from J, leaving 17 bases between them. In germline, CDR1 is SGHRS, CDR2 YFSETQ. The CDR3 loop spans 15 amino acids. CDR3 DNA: TGCGCCAGCAGCTTGGGTAGCTGGGTTTACAATGAGCAGTACTTC. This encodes CASSLGSWVYNEQYF.

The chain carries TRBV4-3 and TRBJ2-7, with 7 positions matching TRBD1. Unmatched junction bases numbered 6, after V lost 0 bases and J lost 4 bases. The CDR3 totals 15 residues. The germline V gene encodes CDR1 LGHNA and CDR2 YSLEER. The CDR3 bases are TGCGCCAGCAGCCAAGACGACGACAGGGCATACGAGCAGTACTTC. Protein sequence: CASSQDDDRAYEQYF.

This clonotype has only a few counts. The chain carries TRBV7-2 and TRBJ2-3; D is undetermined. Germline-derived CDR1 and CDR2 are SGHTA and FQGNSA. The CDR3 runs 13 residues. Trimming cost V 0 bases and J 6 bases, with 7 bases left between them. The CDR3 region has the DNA TGTGCCAGCAGCTTAGCGGCAAGGGATACGCAGTATTTT. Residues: CASSLAARDTQYF.

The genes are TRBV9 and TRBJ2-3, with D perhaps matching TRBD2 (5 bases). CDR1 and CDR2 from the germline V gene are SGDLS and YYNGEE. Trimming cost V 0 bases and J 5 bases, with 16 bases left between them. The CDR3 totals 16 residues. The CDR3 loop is CASSVDSLGGGDTQYF. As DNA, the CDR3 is TGTGCCAGCAGCGTAGACTCCCTCGGAGGCGGAGATACGCAGTATTTT.

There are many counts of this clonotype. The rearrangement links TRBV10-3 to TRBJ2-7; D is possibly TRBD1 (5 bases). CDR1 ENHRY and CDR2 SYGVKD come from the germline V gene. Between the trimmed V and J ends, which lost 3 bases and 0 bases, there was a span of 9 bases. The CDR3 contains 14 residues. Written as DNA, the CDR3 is TGTGCCATCAGTGACGACAGTCGCTCCTACGAGCAGTACTTC. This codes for CAISDDSRSYEQYF.

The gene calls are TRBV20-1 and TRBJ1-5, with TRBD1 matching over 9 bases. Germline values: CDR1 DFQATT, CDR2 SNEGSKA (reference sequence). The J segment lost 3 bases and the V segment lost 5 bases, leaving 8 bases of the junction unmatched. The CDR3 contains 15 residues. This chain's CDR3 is CSAGGTGTVNQPQHF. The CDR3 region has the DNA TGCAGTGCTGGCGGGACAGGGACTGTCAATCAGCCCCAGCATTTT.